These 27 T cell receptor beta chains were all obtained from the same sample, sequenced in a study of T cell repertoires in cytomegalovirus infection. One entry per CDR3 protein results from TCRdb running MiXCR on the reads. Of around 740,000 distinct CDR3 sequences in the sample, about a third were seen once. Input material: PBMCs. These receptors all stem from a human donor in good health (CMV status not recorded). Some clones in this sample may be carry-over from other donors' samples.

The chain is built from TRBV28 and TRBJ2-5, with D perhaps given as TRBD1 or TRBD2 (6 bases each). The CDR3 has 16 residues. Germline V CDR1 and CDR2: MDHEN, SYDVKM. V lost 4 bases and J 5 bases, leaving 20 bases between the germline ends. CDR3 sequence reads: CASSSKYPGARETQYF. CDR3 nucleotides: TGTGCCAGCAGTTCAAAATATCCGGGGGCCAGGGAGACCCAGTACTTC.

About this clonotype itself: A junction boundary mismatches the germline segment, possibly from a read error. J is TRBJ2-3 and V is TRBV7-9; perhaps TRBD1 as D (5 bases). The CDR3 consists of 12 residues. The germline CDR1 and CDR2 sequences are SEHNR and FQNEAQ (reference sequence). CDR3 sequence: CASSGASDTHYF. As DNA, the CDR3 is TGTGCCAGCAGCGGGGCCTCAGATACGCATTATTTT.

In its sample, this clonotype was seen many times. The rearrangement links TRBV6-6 to TRBJ1-2; 7 bases are shared with TRBD1. With 5 bases clipped from V and 5 bases from J, the junction kept 8 bases outside the gene matches. Germline CDR1 reads MNHNY; CDR2 reads SVGAGI (reference sequence). CDR3 length equals 14 residues. Here the CDR3 DNA reads TGTGCCAGCAGTCCCGGGGGACAGCCTTATGGCTACACCTTC. This codes for CASSPGGQPYGYTF.

The rearrangement uses TRBV3-1 and TRBJ2-7; TRBD2 is a possible D gene (5 bases). The CDR3 runs to 15 residues. Germline CDR1 is LGHDT and CDR2 is YNNKEL (reference sequence). Trimming cost V 4 bases and J 3 bases, with 16 bases left between them. CDR3 coding DNA: TGTGCCAGCAGCCGGGCCGACTACGATTACTACGAGCAGTACTTC. Amino acid sequence: CASSRADYDYYEQYF.

This clonotype was seen at least ten times. The chain couples TRBV12-3 or TRBV12-4 to TRBJ2-7; D gene unclear. This CDR3 contains 12 residues. Trimming took 3 bases from V and 4 from J, leaving 7 bases between them. CDR3 in amino acids: CASSFRGYEQYF. The CDR3 region has the DNA TGTGCCAGCAGTTTTCGTGGGTACGAGCAGTACTTC.

This chain connects TRBV11-3 to TRBJ2-5; D remains ambiguous. CDR1 and CDR2 from the germline V gene are SGHNT and YENEEA. Trimming shortened V by 4 bases and J by 3 bases, and 12 bases separated the two germline ends. The CDR3 sequence is 14 residues long. The CDR3 coding sequence is TGTGCCAGCAGCTCGACACAAAGTAAAGAGACCCAGTACTTC. Translation gives CASSSTQSKETQYF.

This clonotype occurred a few times. CDR3 sequence reads: CASSQPRLGSEPNYGYTF. CDR3 nucleotide sequence: TGCGCCAGCAGCCAACCCCGGCTAGGGTCGGAGCCTAACTATGGCTACACCTTC. This chain uses TRBV4-1 with TRBJ1-2, with D hard to call. In germline, CDR1 is MGHRA, CDR2 YSYEKL. This CDR3 has 18 residues. V was trimmed by 2 bases and J by 0 bases, leaving 19 bases between them.

The rearrangement links TRBV7-7 to TRBJ1-1; D ambiguous. Germline CDR1 SSHAT, CDR2 FNYEAQ (reference sequence). The CDR3 extends over 14 amino acids. The DNA of the CDR3 is TGTGCTCGCTCCCCCGGGAATGTGGAGACTGAAGCTTTCTTT. The encoded protein is CARSPGNVETEAFF.

This clonotype has only a few counts. In DNA, the CDR3 is TGTGCCAGCACCCTAGGGGTAGCGGGAGGGCCCGATGAGCAGTTCTTC. Translation: CASTLGVAGGPDEQFF. The gene calls are TRBV12-3 or TRBV12-4 and TRBJ2-1; 11 bases align to TRBD2. This CDR3 contains 16 residues. With 7 bases clipped from V and 8 bases from J, the junction kept 13 bases outside the gene matches.

V gene TRBV4-2 combines with J gene TRBJ2-2; D is unclear. V was shortened by 1 base and J by 8 bases, with 5 bases between the two germline ends. The CDR3 has 12 amino acids. Per the germline V gene, CDR1 is LGHNA and CDR2 is YNFKEQ. The CDR3, as DNA: TGTGCCAGCAGCCAAGTACAAGGGGAGCTGTTTTTT. Its translation is CASSQVQGELFF.

This clonotype has a count of ten or more. The chain uses TRBV7-2 and TRBJ1-5; the match to TRBD1 covers 11 bases. The length of the CDR3 is 16 residues. The V and J ends lost 4 bases and 1 base, in that order; junction bases with no gene match: 3. Germline-derived CDR1 and CDR2 are SGHTA and FQGNSA. CDR3 sequence: CASSSGQGASNQPQHF. CDR3 in DNA: TGTGCCAGCAGCTCAGGACAGGGGGCGAGCAATCAGCCCCAGCATTTT. Variable domain in full (rest from reference TRBV7-2 and TRBJ1-5): GAGVSQSPSNKVTEKGKDVELRCDPISGHTALYWYRQSLGQGLEFLIYFQGNSAPDKSGLPSDRFSAERTGGSVSTLTIQRTQQEDSAVYLCASSSGQGASNQPQHFGDGTRLSIL.

This clonotype was counted only a few times. This chain joins TRBV20-1 and TRBJ2-1, with 7 bases identical to TRBD2. This CDR3 comprises 15 residues. J gave up 3 bases and V 4 bases, and 9 bases lay outside the gene matches. The germline CDR1 and CDR2 sequences are DFQATT and SNEGSKA (reference sequence). The CDR3 is CSATLGKRDYNEQFF. CDR3 DNA sequence: TGCAGTGCTACTCTGGGGAAGCGGGACTACAATGAGCAGTTCTTC.

The chain has TRBV15 and TRBJ1-6, with D unresolved. V lost 8 bases, J lost 7 bases, and 21 bases lay in between. There are 16 residues in the CDR3. The germline CDR1 and CDR2 sequences are LNHNV and YYDKDF (reference sequence). The CDR3 DNA follows: TGTGCCACCGACCCCGGCACCTTGACGGGGAATTCACCCCTCCACTTT. Protein product: CATDPGTLTGNSPLHF.

V usage is TRBV10-3 and J usage is TRBJ1-5, with D perhaps TRBD1 (5 bases). V was pared by 0 bases and J by 9 bases, with 12 bases between. This CDR3 region has 14 residues. CDR1 is ENHRY, CDR2 SYGVKD, per germline. The CDR3 coding sequence is TGTGCCATCAGTGAGTCGGGGGAGCTACGGCCCCAGCATTTT. Amino acid sequence: CAISESGELRPQHF.

The rearrangement uses TRBV11-3 and TRBJ1-1, with D possibly being TRBD1 (5 bases). Germline V gives CDR1 SGHNT, CDR2 YENEEA. V shed 6 bases and J shed 3 bases, with 14 bases lying between them. The CDR3 covers 14 residues. Here the CDR3 DNA reads TGTGCCAGCAGTCAGGACGGGGCGGACACTGAAGCTTTCTTT. Translation gives CASSQDGADTEAFF.

The chain couples TRBV29-1 to TRBJ1-2; 8 nucleotides align to TRBD1. The V and J ends lost 6 bases and 4 bases, in that order; junction bases with no gene match: 10. Germline-derived CDR1 and CDR2 are SQVTM and ANQGSEA. CDR3 length equals 14 residues. The CDR3 loop is CSVPRQGQGYGYTF. CDR3 nucleotides: TGCAGCGTGCCCCGACAGGGGCAGGGCTATGGCTACACCTTC.

Of note for this clonotype: A much larger clone differs by one base, so this may be a read error. In this CDR3 the conserved last residue, phenylalanine or tryptophan, is missing, so a read error is likely. The CDR3 spells CASSHRAQGRIYGYTL. In nucleotides, the CDR3 is TGTGCCAGCAGCCACCGGGCCCAGGGGCGCATCTATGGCTACACCTTA. This rearrangement joins TRBV7-8 to TRBJ1-2; tentatively, D is TRBD1 (6 bases). The germline V gene has CDR1 SGHVS and CDR2 FQNEAQ. The CDR3 has 16 amino acids. V was cut by 5 bases and J by 4 bases, with 20 bases left in between.

This clonotype showed up just a few times. DNA for the CDR3: TGCGCCAGCAGAAGGAGCGGCGGGAGGGCCGACGAGCAGTACTTC. Its protein product is CASRRSGGRADEQYF. The rearrangement uses TRBV5-1 and TRBJ2-7; TRBD2 agrees at 9 bases. This CDR3 comprises 15 residues. V shed 5 bases, J shed 5 bases, and the junction held 11 bases outside the gene matches. The germline gives CDR1 SGHRS, CDR2 YFSETQ.

The chain carries TRBV4-1 and TRBJ2-7; the match to TRBD1 covers 9 bases. Germline V gene lookup returns CDR1 MGHRA and CDR2 YSYEKL. V lost 0 bases to trimming and J lost 5 bases; unmatched junction nucleotides: 8. The CDR3 length is 16 residues. CDR3: CASSQDPGTGRNEQYF. In nucleotides, the CDR3 is TGCGCCAGCAGCCAAGATCCTGGGACAGGGAGGAACGAGCAGTACTTC.

The table lists this clonotype with a few counts. The CDR3 DNA sequence: TGTGCCAGCTCACCCACCGTTGGACAGGTGAATTCACCCCTCCACTTT. Its protein is CASSPTVGQVNSPLHF. This chain connects TRBV18 to TRBJ1-6, with 7 nucleotides matching TRBD1. The V gene end was trimmed by 3 bases and the J gene end by 7 bases; junction bases not matched to a gene: 9. Germline lookup yields CDR1 KGHSH and CDR2 LQKENI. The CDR3 has 16 residues. Complete variable domain (other parts from reference TRBV18 and TRBJ1-6): NAGVMQNPRHLVRRRGQEARLRCSPMKGHSHVYWYRQLPEEGLKFMVYLQKENIIDESGMPKERFSAEFPKEGPSILRIQQVVRGDSAAYFCASSPTVGQVNSPLHFGNGTRLTVT.

This clonotype was counted at least ten times. The rearrangement uses TRBV12-3 or TRBV12-4 and TRBJ1-5, with D possibly being TRBD1 (5 bases). The CDR3 has 14 amino acids. Trimming cost V 6 bases and J 2 bases, with 11 bases left between them. The CDR3 bases are TGTGCCAGCAGCCCAGGGTTAGGCAATCAGCCCCAGCATTTT. Translating gives CASSPGLGNQPQHF.

This chain joins TRBV19 and TRBJ1-5; 9 bases are a match to TRBD1. J gave up 7 bases and V 3 bases, and 7 bases lay outside the gene matches. Germline V gene lookup returns CDR1 LNHDA and CDR2 SQIVND (reference sequence). CDR3 length equals 15 residues. CDR3 loop: CASSMWGQGGQPQHF. The CDR3 coding sequence is TGTGCCAGTAGTATGTGGGGACAGGGTGGACAGCCCCAGCATTTT.

V usage is TRBV5-5 and J usage is TRBJ2-6, with D maybe TRBD2 (5 bases). Trimming shortened V by 4 bases and J by 1 base, and 9 bases separated the two germline ends. This CDR3 comprises 15 residues. The V gene's germline CDR1 is SGHKS and CDR2 YYEKEE (reference sequence). CDR3 loop: CASSPGISGANVLTF. CDR3 DNA sequence: TGTGCCAGCAGCCCCGGGATTTCTGGGGCCAACGTCCTGACTTTC.

The chain couples TRBV6-6 to TRBJ1-4; 10 bases are shared with TRBD1. This CDR3 is 14 amino acids long. Germline trimming cut 4 bases from V and 7 bases from J; bases unmatched to any gene: 3. Germline-derived CDR1 and CDR2 are MNHNY and SVGAGI (reference sequence). DNA for the CDR3: TGTGCCAGCAGTTTGTGGGACAGGGGTGAAAAACTGTTTTTT. Residues: CASSLWDRGEKLFF.

The genes are TRBV11-2 and TRBJ1-3; tentatively, D is TRBD1 (6 bases). Trimming stripped 5 bases from V and 4 bases from J, with 24 bases between. The CDR3 has 18 amino acids. Germline V gene lookup returns CDR1 SGHAT and CDR2 FQNNGV. The CDR3 loop is CASSHLRPGGAQGNTIYF. The DNA for the CDR3 is TGTGCCAGCAGCCACCTCCGCCCGGGGGGGGCGCAGGGAAACACCATATATTTT.

This sequence joins TRBV5-1 and TRBJ2-4, with 10 bases matching TRBD2. Per the germline V gene, CDR1 is SGHRS and CDR2 is YFSETQ. The CDR3 totals 16 residues. The trim removed 4 bases at V and 8 bases at J, leaving 12 bases unmatched. DNA for the CDR3: TGCGCCAGCAGCGCGGAAGCGGGGGGGCCTAGGGACATTCAGTACTTC. Translation: CASSAEAGGPRDIQYF.

This clonotype was seen only a few times. V and J are TRBV9 and TRBJ2-1, with D perhaps assigned TRBD1 or TRBD2 (5 bases each). The CDR3 sequence is 15 residues long. V was trimmed by 4 bases and J by 5 bases, leaving 16 bases between them. Germline V gene sequence: CDR1 SGDLS, CDR2 YYNGEE. CDR3 coding DNA: TGTGCCAGCAGCATCGGGGCAGGCGTAAACAATGAGCAGTTCTTC. Its protein product is CASSIGAGVNNEQFF.